The text below deals with one TCR beta chain. TCRdb keeps only in-frame clones here, not all; method: immunoSEQ multiplex PCR. The sample yields tens of thousands of clones, about 96% seen once. The sample is drawn from a study of technical replicates of blood from a few donors. What was sequenced was T cells isolated from PBMCs. This clonotype originated in a human donor in good health.

CDR3 sequence: CASSGLGTADSPLHF. The DNA for the CDR3 is TGTGCCAGCAGCGGACTAGGGACTGCGGATTCACCCCTCCACTTT. The chain combines TRBV2 with TRBJ1-6; D possibly corresponds to TRBD1 (5 bases). The germline V gene has CDR1 SNHLY and CDR2 FYNNEI. Trimming removed 6 bases at V and 8 bases at J, with 17 bases between. The CDR3 extends over 15 amino acids.